What follows are 21 T cell receptor beta chains derived from one specimen sequenced in a study of T cell clones after liver transplantation (dated by TCRdb to about 2019). The sample's time point, from its label and the paper: pre-transplant. The library was obtained by the immunoSEQ multiplex PCR assay. What TCRdb holds here is the immuneACCESS table cut down to in-frame rearrangements. Part of the clones is not present; checked against another copy, under half of the missing clones reflect an unresolved V gene, and the others are unexplained. The sample table holds fewer than 20,000 clones, of which approximately 88% were seen once. Clones ranked in the top ten supply over 10% of the sample. The sequences come from CD8+ T cells from blood, collected before liver transplant. The receptor set was obtained from a human donor who received a liver transplant.

This clone was found a few times. The chain carries TRBV11-1 and TRBJ2-1, with D possibly TRBD2 on 6 matching bases. V dropped 3 bases and J dropped 4 bases, with 10 bases sitting between them. The CDR3 length is 14 residues. Germline values: CDR1 SGHAT, CDR2 FQDESV (reference sequence). CDR3 sequence (DNA): TGTGCCAGCAGCTTGGGGGGAACTTACAATGAGCAGTTCTTC. Encoded protein: CASSLGGTYNEQFF.

The chain joins TRBV7-9 to TRBJ2-7, with D maybe TRBD2 (6 bases). Trimming took off 5 bases at V and 1 base at J, with 9 bases between the two ends. The length of the CDR3 is 13 residues. The germline gives CDR1 SEHNR, CDR2 FQNEAQ (reference sequence). The CDR3 sequence is CASSPGGSYEQYF. For the CDR3, the DNA is TGTGCCAGCAGCCCCGGAGGGTCCTACGAGCAGTACTTC. Full variable domain (remainder filled in from reference TRBV7-9 and TRBJ2-7): DTGVSQNPRHKITKRGQNVTFRCDPISEHNRLYWYRQTLGQGPEFLTYFQNEAQLEKSRLLSDRFSAERPKGSFSTLEIQRTEQGDSAMYLCASSPGGSYEQYFGPGTRLTVT.

The chain carries TRBV4-3 and TRBJ2-7; possibly TRBD1 or TRBD2 for D (5 bases each). The V end was cut by 2 bases, the J end by 2 bases, with 10 bases between. The CDR3 has 14 amino acids. CDR1 and CDR2 from the germline V gene are LGHNA and YSLEER. The CDR3 region has the DNA TGCGCCAGCAGCCAAAGGGACGGGGCCTACGAGCAGTACTTC. Its translation is CASSQRDGAYEQYF.

The rearrangement joins TRBV27 to TRBJ2-7; a weak D match, TRBD2 (6 bases). The V end lost 3 bases, the J end lost 3 bases, and 12 bases lay between the germline ends. Germline V lookup: CDR1 MNHEY, CDR2 SMNVEV (reference sequence). The CDR3 totals 14 residues. The DNA of the CDR3 is TGTGCCAGCAGTTTGGTCGGGAGCCTCTACGAGCAGTACTTC. This encodes CASSLVGSLYEQYF.

The J gene is TRBJ1-1, the V gene TRBV30; D not resolved. This CDR3 spans 13 amino acids. Trimming left V 2 bases short and J 0 bases short, with 7 bases between. CDR1 is GTSNPN and CDR2 is SVGIG in the germline V gene (reference sequence). CDR3 region: CAWSTSMNTEAFF. The CDR3 DNA reads as TGTGCCTGGAGTACCTCGATGAACACTGAAGCTTTCTTT. Drawing the rest from reference TRBV30 and TRBJ1-1, the complete variable domain is SQTIHQWPATLVQPVGSPLSLECTVEGTSNPNLYWYRQAAGRGLQLLFYSVGIGQISSEVPQNLSASRPQDRQFILSSKKLLLSDSGFYLCAWSTSMNTEAFFGQGTRLTVV.

The chain uses TRBV7-8 and TRBJ1-2; D remains unclear. Trimming took off 5 bases at V and 8 bases at J, with 15 bases between the two ends. This CDR3 comprises 13 residues. Germline V CDR1 and CDR2: SGHVS, FQNEAQ. The CDR3 reads CASSPPSNEGYTF. CDR3 sequence (DNA): TGTGCCAGCAGCCCCCCCTCCAATGAAGGCTACACCTTC.

The V and J genes are TRBV6-6 and TRBJ2-7, with 8 bases that match TRBD1. Trimming removed 7 bases from V and 6 bases from J; junction bases left unmatched: 8. CDR1 and CDR2 (germline): MNHNY, SVGAGI (reference sequence). The length of the CDR3 is 13 residues. The CDR3 is CASTADRAREQYF. The CDR3 coding sequence is TGTGCCAGCACCGCGGACAGGGCGCGCGAGCAGTACTTC.

Sample share makes this clone medium-sized. In DNA, the CDR3 is TGTGCCAGCTTAACAGGGTTTGGCTACACCTTC. Residues: CASLTGFGYTF. The chain carries TRBV7-9 and TRBJ1-2, with D possibly being TRBD1 (6 bases). The CDR3 runs 11 residues. Germline V gene sequence: CDR1 SEHNR, CDR2 FQNEAQ (reference sequence). V lost 8 bases and J 7 bases, leaving 11 bases between the germline ends. The complete variable domain, with remaining parts taken from reference TRBV7-9 and TRBJ1-2, reads DTGVSQNPRHKITKRGQNVTFRCDPISEHNRLYWYRQTLGQGPEFLTYFQNEAQLEKSRLLSDRFSAERPKGSFSTLEIQRTEQGDSAMYLCASLTGFGYTFGSGTRLTVV.

The CDR3 protein is CSVQGRSYEQYF. Written as DNA, the CDR3 is TGCAGCGTTCAAGGACGGAGCTACGAGCAGTACTTC. The V gene is TRBV29-1, the J gene TRBJ2-7; no firm D call. V was pared by 5 bases and J by 3 bases, with 11 bases between. CDR1 is SQVTM, CDR2 ANQGSEA, per germline. The CDR3 is made up of 12 amino acids.

The rearrangement uses TRBV6-5 and TRBJ2-1; no definite D call. Germline-derived CDR1 and CDR2 are MNHEY and SVGAGI. V was pared by 0 bases and J by 7 bases, with 7 bases between. This CDR3 comprises 13 residues. The CDR3 sequence: CASSYSSPNEQFF. CDR3 coding DNA: TGTGCCAGCAGTTACTCGAGTCCGAATGAGCAGTTCTTC.

This chain joins TRBV27 and TRBJ1-1, with TRBD1 matching 7 bases. The CDR3 runs 13 residues. The V gene end was trimmed by 3 bases and the J gene end by 8 bases; junction bases not matched to a gene: 6. Germline V gene data show CDR1 as MNHEY and CDR2 as SMNVEV (reference sequence). CDR3 sequence reads: CASSFGQEGEAFF. As DNA, the CDR3 is TGTGCCAGCAGTTTCGGACAGGAGGGGGAAGCTTTCTTT.

V usage is TRBV27 and J usage is TRBJ2-7; D gene ambiguous. This CDR3 comprises 13 residues. V shed 5 bases and J shed 0 bases, with 8 bases lying between them. CDR1 is MNHEY and CDR2 is SMNVEV in the germline V gene (reference sequence). The DNA of the CDR3 is TGTGCCAGCAGTCTGGACCTCTCCTACGAGCAGTACTTC. It specifies CASSLDLSYEQYF.

The V gene is TRBV5-1, the J gene TRBJ1-5; TRBD1 might be the D (6 bases). The germline gives CDR1 SGHRS, CDR2 YFSETQ. The CDR3 is made up of 17 amino acids. V lost 0 bases and J lost 5, with 18 bases in between. The chain's CDR3 is CASSLALQGQFYQPQHF. The CDR3 DNA follows: TGCGCCAGCAGCTTGGCCCTTCAGGGGCAATTTTATCAGCCCCAGCATTTT.

The V gene is TRBV6-1, the J gene TRBJ1-1; maybe TRBD1 (5 bases). V was shortened by 4 bases and J by 5 bases, with 23 bases between the two germline ends. The CDR3 loop spans 17 amino acids. Germline CDR1 MNHNS, CDR2 SASEGT. The CDR3 DNA follows: TGTGCCAGCAGTGGGCGGGACGGCGAGGGAGATTGGACTGAAGCTTTCTTT. It translates to CASSGRDGEGDWTEAFF.

The V and J genes are TRBV21-1 and TRBJ2-7; the table's D call, TRBD1, was not checked against the DNA. TRBV21-1 is shown as a pseudogene. The CDR3 runs to 15 residues. This CDR3 is CASSTRTGNQNEQYF. The CDR3 nucleotides read TGTGCCAGCAGCACCCGGACAGGGAATCAGAACGAGCAGTACTTC.

The genes are TRBV29-1 and TRBJ2-2; D gene ambiguous. Germline V gene data show CDR1 as SQVTM and CDR2 as ANQGSEA. CDR3 length: 13 amino acids. Trimming took off 5 bases at V and 2 bases at J, with 9 bases between the two ends. The CDR3 region is CSVNPINTGELFF. CDR3 sequence (DNA): TGCAGCGTTAACCCAATAAACACCGGGGAGCTGTTTTTT.

This clone has a handful of counts. The CDR3 is CASSATGFTGELFF. CDR3 sequence (DNA): TGTGCCAGCAGTGCAACAGGGTTCACCGGGGAGCTGTTTTTT. V gene TRBV28 combines with J gene TRBJ2-2, with D perhaps matching TRBD1 (6 bases). The germline V and J ends were trimmed by 5 bases and 4 bases, with 11 bases remaining between them. This CDR3 comprises 14 residues. The germline V gene has CDR1 MDHEN and CDR2 SYDVKM.

The chain combines TRBV27 with TRBJ2-1; TRBD2 is a possible D gene (5 bases). Germline CDR1 reads MNHEY; CDR2 reads SMNVEV (reference sequence). This CDR3 is built from 12 residues. Trimming took 5 bases from V and 11 from J, leaving 13 bases between them. The CDR3 loop reads CASSNVASQQFF. For the CDR3, the DNA is TGTGCCAGCAGTAACGTAGCGTCACAGCAGTTCTTC.

This chain joins TRBV28 and TRBJ2-7, with 12 nucleotides matching TRBD2. The CDR3 extends over 14 amino acids. Germline-derived CDR1 and CDR2 are MDHEN and SYDVKM. V dropped 7 bases and J dropped 1; count of bases not matched to a gene: 2. The CDR3 DNA follows: TGTGCCAGCACCCTAGCGGGAGGGTCCTACGAGCAGTACTTC. Translation: CASTLAGGSYEQYF.

The gene calls are TRBV27 and TRBJ2-5; possible D gene TRBD2, 7 bases. The CDR3 consists of 15 residues. Germline V gives CDR1 MNHEY, CDR2 SMNVEV (reference sequence). V lost 4 bases and J 1 base, leaving 13 bases between the germline ends. CDR3 loop: CASSSPGGPQETQYF. The CDR3 coding sequence is TGTGCCAGCAGTTCCCCGGGGGGCCCCCAAGAGACCCAGTACTTC.

This clone occurred once. One end of the junction fails to match germline, which may point to a read error. The V gene is TRBV25-1, the J gene TRBJ2-1; D is perhaps TRBD1 or TRBD2 (6 bases each). CDR1 and CDR2 from the germline V gene are MGHDK and SYGVNS. The CDR3 has 14 residues. The CDR3 DNA sequence: TGTGCCAGCAGGGAATGGGGGGCTCAGGAGGTATCGTTCTTC. Amino acid sequence: CASREWGAQEVSFF.